Below are 23 T cell receptor beta chains sequenced from a single sample in a study of T cells after yellow fever vaccination. Via MiXCR, TCRdb re-called the 5' RACE reads, giving one row per CDR3 protein. Among over 150,000 distinct CDR3 sequences listed, 6% to 7.5% were seen once. Specimen: CD4+ T cells sorted from PBMCs, collected 5 days after the first yellow fever vaccination. These receptors came from a man younger than 30 who received the YFV17D yellow fever vaccine.

The chain combines TRBV5-1 with TRBJ2-5, with D perhaps being TRBD1 or TRBD2 (5 bases each). The CDR3 has 15 residues. Trimming shortened V by 0 bases and J by 1 base, and 10 bases separated the two germline ends. CDR1 SGHRS and CDR2 YFSETQ come from the germline V gene. The CDR3 nucleotides are TGCGCCAGCAGCTTGGCGGGGACGGTCCAAGAGACCCAGTACTTC. It yields the protein CASSLAGTVQETQYF.

This clonotype was detected ten times or more. V is TRBV4-2 and J is TRBJ2-3; possibly TRBD1 or TRBD2 for D (5 bases each). The CDR3 runs to 14 residues. V was cut by 4 bases and J by 3 bases, with 11 bases left in between. Per the germline V gene, CDR1 is LGHNA and CDR2 is YNFKEQ. The chain's CDR3 is CASSRDEGTDTQYF. The CDR3 DNA is TGTGCCAGCAGCCGGGACGAAGGGACAGATACGCAGTATTTT.

This clonotype has at least ten counts. This chain connects TRBV20-1 to TRBJ1-6, with TRBD1 matching 7 bases. Unmatched junction bases numbered 3, after V lost 5 bases and J lost 5 bases. Per germline, CDR1 DFQATT and CDR2 SNEGSKA (reference sequence). The CDR3 totals 13 residues. The CDR3: CSAVTGNNSPLHF. DNA of the CDR3: TGCAGTGCTGTGACAGGGAATAATTCACCCCTCCACTTT.

This clonotype was found many times. This sequence joins TRBV7-9 and TRBJ1-1; D is perhaps TRBD1 (6 bases). This CDR3 comprises 14 residues. V gave up 5 bases and J gave up 0 bases, with 10 bases separating them. The germline gives CDR1 SEHNR, CDR2 FQNEAQ (reference sequence). The CDR3 DNA is TGTGCCAGCAGCCGGGACATACTGAACACTGAAGCTTTCTTT. Translating it yields CASSRDILNTEAFF.

The chain is built from TRBV7-8 and TRBJ2-2; 10 bases agree with TRBD1. The J segment lost 9 bases and the V segment lost 5 bases, leaving 3 bases of the junction unmatched. The length of the CDR3 is 13 residues. Germline V lookup: CDR1 SGHVS, CDR2 FQNEAQ. In nucleotides, the CDR3 is TGTGCCAGCAGCCGGGACAGGGGAAGGGAGCTGTTTTTT. Translated: CASSRDRGRELFF. Complete variable domain (other parts from reference TRBV7-8 and TRBJ2-2): GAGVSQSPRYKVAKRGQDVALRCDPISGHVSLFWYQQALGQGPEFLTYFQNEAQLDKSGLPSDRFFAERPEGSVSTLKIQRTQQEDSAVYLCASSRDRGRELFFGEGSRLTVL.

Only a few counts were recorded for this clonotype. This chain joins TRBV7-3 and TRBJ2-2; a possible D gene is TRBD2 (6 bases). The CDR3 covers 14 residues. Germline CDR1 is SGHTA and CDR2 is FQGTGA. Trimming removed 5 bases at V and 5 bases at J, with 12 bases between. The CDR3 nucleotides are TGTGCCAGCAGCCCGGGGGACCGAACCGGGGAGCTGTTTTTT. Its protein product is CASSPGDRTGELFF.

This rearrangement joins TRBV5-5 to TRBJ1-3; no clear D. CDR3 size: 12 residues. The V gene lost 4 bases and the J gene lost 4 bases, with 6 bases spanning the gap. Germline assignment: CDR1 SGHKS and CDR2 YYEKEE (reference sequence). The CDR3 sequence is CASSPRGNTIYF. DNA of the CDR3: TGTGCCAGCAGCCCCCGGGGAAACACCATATATTTT.

The chain uses TRBV6-5 and TRBJ2-7; D is perhaps TRBD2 (7 bases). CDR3 length equals 18 residues. The ends were cut back, 2 bases at V and 0 bases at J, with 20 bases in the middle. Germline V CDR1 and CDR2: MNHEY, SVGAGI. In DNA, the CDR3 is TGTGCCAGCAGTTACCTCCGTCCTACGGGGGGCACCTCCTACGAGCAGTACTTC. It specifies CASSYLRPTGGTSYEQYF.

The sample holds a few counts of this clonotype. This chain connects TRBV6-1 to TRBJ2-3; tentatively, D is TRBD2 (5 bases). Germline-derived CDR1 and CDR2 are MNHNS and SASEGT. The CDR3 contains 17 residues. V was cut by 7 bases and J by 0 bases, with 20 bases left in between. The CDR3 DNA sequence: TGTGCCAGCACCACCCACCTGGTCGGGGTTAGCACAGATACGCAGTATTTT. The encoded protein is CASTTHLVGVSTDTQYF.

This clonotype was detected many times. The genes are TRBV5-6 and TRBJ2-7; D is unclear. CDR3 length: 11 amino acids. Germline assignment: CDR1 SGHDT and CDR2 YYEEEE. Trimming cost V 3 bases and J 9 bases, with 10 bases left between them. The CDR3 coding sequence is TGTGCCAGCAGCTCCGTCGTACTGCAGTACGTC. As protein: CASSSVVLQYV.

In this sample, this clonotype turned up many times. CDR3 bases: TGTGCCAGTGGAGGGGGGCTGGGCATTCAGTACTTC. Its translation: CASGGGLGIQYF. The rearrangement joins TRBV19 to TRBJ2-4; D tentatively reads TRBD1 or TRBD2 (6 bases each). Trimming pared 8 bases from V and 9 bases from J, leaving 14 bases between. CDR3 length: 12 amino acids. In germline, CDR1 is LNHDA, CDR2 SQIVND (reference sequence).

The chain uses TRBV4-1 and TRBJ1-5; D unresolved. In germline, CDR1 is MGHRA, CDR2 YSYEKL. The V end lost 1 base, the J end lost 6 bases, and 16 bases lay between the germline ends. CDR3 length equals 16 residues. The chain's CDR3 is CASSQVGRQVGQPQHF. The CDR3, as DNA: TGCGCCAGCAGCCAAGTTGGTCGCCAGGTCGGTCAGCCCCAGCATTTT.

The rearrangement links TRBV5-1 to TRBJ1-5, with a possible D match to TRBD1 (5 bases). The V gene lost 2 bases and the J gene lost 0 bases, with 12 bases spanning the gap. The CDR3 runs to 16 residues. Germline V gives CDR1 SGHRS, CDR2 YFSETQ. The CDR3 DNA follows: TGCGCCAGCAGCTTTTTCGACGGACATAGCAATCAGCCCCAGCATTTT. Translation gives CASSFFDGHSNQPQHF.

This clonotype was observed at least ten times. The rearrangement links TRBV18 to TRBJ1-5; D call uncertain. CDR3 size: 16 residues. V shed 0 bases and J shed 5 bases, with 14 bases lying between them. Germline V gene lookup returns CDR1 KGHSH and CDR2 LQKENI. The CDR3 here is CASSPPEGRGDQPQHF. The CDR3 DNA is TGTGCCAGCTCACCACCGGAAGGGCGCGGGGATCAGCCCCAGCATTTT.

In the case of this clonotype: The CDR3 end shows no conserved phenylalanine or tryptophan, and so a read error is likely. The chain has TRBV25-1 and TRBJ1-2; 7 bases fit TRBD1. The junction had 7 bases not matched to a gene; V was cut back by 4 bases and J by 2 bases. Germline lookup yields CDR1 MGHDK and CDR2 SYGVNS. The CDR3 has 15 residues. CDR3 in amino acids: CASSVDTGQNYGYTL. The DNA of the CDR3 is TGTGCCAGCAGTGTCGACACGGGACAGAACTATGGCTACACCCTC.

This clonotype showed up many times. The chain recombines TRBV6-2 or TRBV6-3 with TRBJ2-7; 7 nucleotides align to TRBD1. Looked up from germline, CDR1 is MNHEY and CDR2 is SVGEGT. Trimming took 6 bases from V and 4 from J; bases not matched to a gene: 9. The CDR3 has 14 amino acids. The CDR3 nucleotides are TGTGCCAGCAGGCTAACAGGGGAAGAATACGAGCAGTACTTC. It is translated as CASRLTGEEYEQYF.

This clonotype was seen ten or more times. The J gene is TRBJ2-5, the V gene TRBV29-1; TRBD1 might be the D (7 bases). Germline-derived CDR1 and CDR2 are SQVTM and ANQGSEA. Deletions cut 7 bases from V and 4 bases from J, with 16 bases between. This CDR3 contains 13 residues. In DNA, the CDR3 is TGCAGCGGGTGGAGGGGGCAGGGAGAGACCCAGTACTTC. Translated: CSGWRGQGETQYF. Combining the CDR3 with reference TRBV29-1 and TRBJ2-5 gives the whole variable domain SAVISQKPSRDICQRGTSLTIQCQVDSQVTMMFWYRQQPGQSLTLIATANQGSEATYESGFVIDKFPISRPNLTFSTLTVSNMSPEDSSIYLCSGWRGQGETQYFGPGTRLLVL.

This clonotype has ten or more counts. This chain joins TRBV7-6 and TRBJ2-1, with 7 bases matching TRBD1. V lost 8 bases and J lost 7; bases outside the gene matches: 5. CDR3 size: 12 residues. Germline assignment: CDR1 SGHVS and CDR2 FNYEAQ. CDR3 nucleotides: TGTGCCAGCGGCAGCAGGGGGAATGAGCAGTTCTTC. Protein product: CASGSRGNEQFF.

This clonotype was found many times. The junction does not match germline at one end; this may be a read error. The V gene is TRBV6-5, the J gene TRBJ1-1, with D uncertain. CDR3 length: 16 residues. CDR1 and CDR2 from the germline V gene are MNHEY and SVGAGI. CDR3 sequence: CASSYSVYGVNTEAFF. The CDR3 region has the DNA TGTGCCAGCAGCTACTCTGTTTATGGGGTGAACACTGAAGCTTTCTTT.

This clonotype was recorded many times. V gene TRBV9 combines with J gene TRBJ2-3; 7 nucleotides align to TRBD2. The CDR3 runs to 16 residues. Trimming removed 4 bases from V and 4 bases from J; junction bases left unmatched: 12. The germline V gene encodes CDR1 SGDLS and CDR2 YYNGEE. The CDR3 reads CASSPRGAGHPDTQYF. The CDR3 nucleotides are TGTGCCAGCAGCCCACGGGGAGCGGGGCATCCAGATACGCAGTATTTT. Full variable domain (missing parts from reference TRBV9 and TRBJ2-3): DSGVTQTPKHLITATGQRVTLRCSPRSGDLSVYWYQQSLDQGLQFLIQYYNGEERAKGNILERFSAQQFPDLHSELNLSSLELGDSALYFCASSPRGAGHPDTQYFGPGTRLTVL.

This clonotype came up many times. V gene TRBV25-1 combines with J gene TRBJ2-1; TRBD1 matches at 9 bases. The CDR3 totals 14 residues. J was trimmed by 12 bases and V by 5 bases; bases with no gene match: 11. Germline CDR1 is MGHDK and CDR2 is SYGVNS. The CDR3 region has the DNA TGTGCCAGCAGTATATTGACAGGGGGATTAATGCAGTTCTTC. This translates into CASSILTGGLMQFF.

This clonotype has at least ten counts. V usage is TRBV5-1 and J usage is TRBJ2-7; D not certain. Trimming pared 2 bases from V and 0 bases from J, leaving 3 bases between. Germline V gene lookup returns CDR1 SGHRS and CDR2 YFSETQ. This CDR3 region has 12 residues. In DNA, the CDR3 is TGCGCCAGCAGCTTTACCTCCTACGAGCAGTACTTC. This gives the protein CASSFTSYEQYF.

This clonotype was detected only a few times. J is TRBJ2-1 and V is TRBV12-3 or TRBV12-4; 10 positions agree with TRBD2. The V gene end was trimmed by 6 bases and the J gene end by 9 bases; junction bases not matched to a gene: 5. This CDR3 region has 13 residues. CDR3 sequence reads: CASSQRGGGEQFF. CDR3 coding DNA: TGTGCCAGCAGCCAGCGGGGGGGTGGTGAGCAGTTCTTC.